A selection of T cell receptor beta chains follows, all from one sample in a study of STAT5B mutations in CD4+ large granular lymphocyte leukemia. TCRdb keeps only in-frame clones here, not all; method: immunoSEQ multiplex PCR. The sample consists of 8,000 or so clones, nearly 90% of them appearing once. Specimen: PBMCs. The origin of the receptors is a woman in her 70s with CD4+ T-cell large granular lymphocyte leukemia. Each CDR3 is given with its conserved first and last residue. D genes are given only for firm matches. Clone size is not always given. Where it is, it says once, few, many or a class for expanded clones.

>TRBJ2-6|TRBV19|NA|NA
TGTGCCAGTACCGGGGCCAACGTCCTGACTTTC
CASTGANVLTF
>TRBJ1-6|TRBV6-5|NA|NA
TGTGCCAGCAGTTACTCGATCCAGAAGTCCTCACCCCTCCACTTT
CASSYSIQKSSPLHF
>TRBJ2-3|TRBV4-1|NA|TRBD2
TGCGCCAGCAGCCAGCCCCTCGTAGCGGGGGGACGCCGCACAGATACGCAGTATTTT
CASSQPLVAGGRRTDTQYF
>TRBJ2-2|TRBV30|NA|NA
TGTGCCTTCGAAAAGGGGGATATCGGGGAGCTGTTTTTT
CAFEKGDIGELFF
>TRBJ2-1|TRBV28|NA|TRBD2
TGTGCCAGCAGGACCGGGGGGGGCAGCCCCTACAATGAGCAGTTCTTC
CASRTGGGSPYNEQFF
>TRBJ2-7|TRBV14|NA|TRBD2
TGTGCCAGCAGCCAGAGACTAGCGGGGGCCTCGCGCTCCTACGAGCAGTACTTC
CASSQRLAGASRSYEQYF
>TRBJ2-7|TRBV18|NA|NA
TGTGCCAGCTCACCACCGGGTCCTAGCTCCTACGAGCAGTACTTC
CASSPPGPSSYEQYF
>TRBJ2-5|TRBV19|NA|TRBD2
TGTGCCAGTAGTATAGATCGCGGGAGCCAAGAGACCCAGTACTTC
CASSIDRGSQETQYF
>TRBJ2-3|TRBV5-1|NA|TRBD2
TGCGCCAGCAGCCTTAGCGGGGGGCCTGTAGATACGCAGTATTTT
CASSLSGGPVDTQYF
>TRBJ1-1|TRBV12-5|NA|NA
TGTGCTAGTGTTGAAGCTTTCTTT
CASVEAFF
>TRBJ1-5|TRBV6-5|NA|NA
TGTGCCAGCAGCCCCTCGGTTAATCAGCCCCAGCATTTT
CASSPSVNQPQHF
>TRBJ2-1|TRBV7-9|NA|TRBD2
TGTGCCAGCAGCTTCAGTGCGACTAGCGGGGGTGAGCAGTTCTTC
CASSFSATSGGEQFF
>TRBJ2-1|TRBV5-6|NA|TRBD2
TGTGCCAGCAGCTGGGGACTAGCGGGGGCCAAGTACAATGAGCAGTTCTTC
CASSWGLAGAKYNEQFF
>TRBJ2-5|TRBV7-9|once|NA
TGTGCCAGCAGCTCAACATTAGAGACCCAGTACTTC
CASSSTLETQYF
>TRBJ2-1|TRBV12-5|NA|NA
TGTGCTAGTGGACCCTACACGGGGCGCGACAATGAGCAGTTCTTC
CASGPYTGRDNEQFF
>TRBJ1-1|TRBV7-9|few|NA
TGTGCCAGCAGCTTGGGGGCGGCAGCCGGGAACACTGAAGCTTTCTTT
CASSLGAAAGNTEAFF
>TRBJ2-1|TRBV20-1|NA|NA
TGCAGTGCCAAAGTGGGGGGGGGCCAGTTCTTC
CSAKVGGGQFF
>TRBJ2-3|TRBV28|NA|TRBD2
TGTGCCAGCAGTGCGGGGGGGCCTATCCGTACGCAGTATTTT
CASSAGGPIRTQYF
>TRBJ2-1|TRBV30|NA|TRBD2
TGTGCCTGGAGTGTTTTTAGCGGGGGGCGGAATGAGCAGTTCTTC
CAWSVFSGGRNEQFF
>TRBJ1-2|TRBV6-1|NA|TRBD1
TGTGCCAGCAGTGCACAGGGGGCGGGCTACACCTTC
CASSAQGAGYTF
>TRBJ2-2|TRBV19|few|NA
TGTGCCAGCAGGACAGAGGCCGGGGAGCTGTTTTTT
CASRTEAGELFF
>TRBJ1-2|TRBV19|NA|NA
TGTGCCAGTAGTCGCGACAGTAACTATGGCTACACCTTC
CASSRDSNYGYTF
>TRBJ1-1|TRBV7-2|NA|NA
TGTGCCAGCAGCTTACCAGGGCGACGGAGTATCACTGAAGCTTTCTTT
CASSLPGRRSITEAFF
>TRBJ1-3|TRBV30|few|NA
TGTGCCTGGAGCCCCGACAGCTTCTCTGGAAACACCATATATTTT
CAWSPDSFSGNTIYF
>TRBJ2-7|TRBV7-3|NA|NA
TGTGCCAGCAGCTTAACCGCCGGGACAACCTACGAGCAGTACTTC
CASSLTAGTTYEQYF
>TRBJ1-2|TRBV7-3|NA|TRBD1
TGTGCCAGCAGCTCTAGGACAGGAGAAGGCTACACCTTC
CASSSRTGEGYTF
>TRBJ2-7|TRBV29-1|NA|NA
TGCAGCGCCCAGGCGGCCTACGAGCAGTACTTC
CSAQAAYEQYF
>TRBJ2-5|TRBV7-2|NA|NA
TGTGCCAGCAGCTTAGGTCCATACAGGGTGGGAGAGACCCAGTACTTC
CASSLGPYRVGETQYF
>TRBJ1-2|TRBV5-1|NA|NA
TGCGCCAGCAGCCTTGCCGGCGGGCAGGGCTATGGCTACACCTTC
CASSLAGGQGYGYTF
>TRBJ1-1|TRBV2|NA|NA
TGTGCCAGCAGACAGCCGAACACTGAAGCTTTCTTT
CASRQPNTEAFF
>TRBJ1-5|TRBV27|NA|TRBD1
TGTGCCAGCAGCGGGGCCGGGACAGGGGGGAGTCAGCCCCAGCATTTT
CASSGAGTGGSQPQHF
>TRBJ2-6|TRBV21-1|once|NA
TGTGCCAGCAGCAAATTAACACCTGGGGCCAACGTCCTGACTTTC
CASSKLTPGANVLTF
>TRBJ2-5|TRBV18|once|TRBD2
TGTGCCAGCTCACCACTCCCCCCTAGCGGGGGGGCCGAGACCCAGTACTTC
CASSPLPPSGGAETQYF
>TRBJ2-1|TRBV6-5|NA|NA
TGTGCCAGCAGTGGAAGGGCATACAATGAGCAGTTCTTC
CASSGRAYNEQFF
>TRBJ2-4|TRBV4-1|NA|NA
TGCGCCAGCAGCCAAGATGGGGGAGCCAAAAACATTCAGTACTTC
CASSQDGGAKNIQYF
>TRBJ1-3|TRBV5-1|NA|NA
TGCGCCAGCAGGGACCCCGGCAGCTCTGGAAACACCATATATTTT
CASRDPGSSGNTIYF
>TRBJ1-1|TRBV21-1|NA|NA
TGTGCCAGCAGCCACACCGTCCGACAGGGTATATTGTGGGTCACTGAAGCTTTCTTT
CASSHTVRQGILWVTEAFF
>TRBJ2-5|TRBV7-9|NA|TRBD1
TGTGCCAGCCGACAGGGAGAGACCCAGTACTTC
CASRQGETQYF
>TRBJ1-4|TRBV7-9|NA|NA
TGTGCCAGCAGCTTAGGCCAGGGACCTAATGAAAAACTGTTTTTT
CASSLGQGPNEKLFF
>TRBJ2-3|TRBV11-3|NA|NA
TGTGCCAGCAGCCACCGGGACTTAACCTCAGATACGCAGTATTTT
CASSHRDLTSDTQYF
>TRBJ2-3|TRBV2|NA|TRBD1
TGTGCCAGCGGCCGGGACAGAAGCACAGATACGCAGTATTTT
CASGRDRSTDTQYF
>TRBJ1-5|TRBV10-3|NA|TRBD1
TGTGCCATCAGTGAGTCGGCGGGACAGTTTTCAATTGGCAATCAGCCCCAGCATTTT
CAISESAGQFSIGNQPQHF
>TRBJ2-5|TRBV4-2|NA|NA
TGTGCCAGCAGCCCTGGACCCGGCCGGGAGACCCAGTACTTC
CASSPGPGRETQYF
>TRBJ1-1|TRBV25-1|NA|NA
TGTGCCAGCAGTGGCCACAGGGCTGGTACTGAAGCTTTCTTT
CASSGHRAGTEAFF
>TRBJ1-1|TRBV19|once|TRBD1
TGTGCCAGTAGCCCGACAGGGGCCAACACTGAAGCTTTCTTT
CASSPTGANTEAFF